This is a list of T cell receptor beta chains from one sample in a study of blood T cell repertoires in COVID-19. The table came from immunoSEQ multiplex PCR; TCRdb's copy has only in-frame clones and leaves some out. The table shows about 220,000 clones, with around 86% occurring only once. Sequences were obtained from peripheral blood. These receptors all stem from a man under 40 who had recovered from COVID-19. Both conserved end residues are part of each CDR3. Each record gives: clone size, J gene, D gene, V gene, CDR3 DNA, CDR3 protein. The D gene is left open where the match is weak. Size tells how often a clone was seen (once, few, many) or the class of an expanded clone, and some rows leave it out.

>-|TRBJ1-1|-|TRBV19
TGTGCCAGTACCCGCCCAGGAGGGGACACTGAAGCTTTCTTT
CASTRPGGDTEAFF
>-|TRBJ1-4|-|TRBV7-2
TGTGCCAGCAGCTTAACCGGACAGACTAATGAAAAACTGTTTTTT
CASSLTGQTNEKLFF
>once|TRBJ1-1|TRBD1|TRBV12-3/TRBV12-4
TGTGCCAGCCCTAAGGACAGGGAAGCTTTCTTT
CASPKDREAFF
>once|TRBJ2-7|-|TRBV7-2
TGTGCCAGCAGCGGCCTTACAACGGGTAGTCTGCGCGAGCAGTACTTC
CASSGLTTGSLREQYF
>-|TRBJ1-5|TRBD1|TRBV7-2
TGTGCCAGCAGCTTATGGGGGACAGGGAATGGCAATCAGCCCCAGCATTTT
CASSLWGTGNGNQPQHF
>-|TRBJ2-7|-|TRBV7-2
TGTGCCAGCAGCTTGTGGAACTCAAGGAGCTCCTACGAGCAGTACTTC
CASSLWNSRSSYEQYF
>-|TRBJ1-5|TRBD1|TRBV9
TGTGCCAGCAGCGAGACGACAGGGGAGGGTCAGCCCCAGCATTTT
CASSETTGEGQPQHF
>-|TRBJ1-5|-|TRBV18
TGTGCCAGCTCACCCCCCGAAGGCGGCCATCAGCCCCAGCATTTT
CASSPPEGGHQPQHF
>few|TRBJ1-5|-|TRBV5-1
TGCGCCAGCAGCCAGGGGACATCTTATAGCAATCAGCCCCAGCATTTT
CASSQGTSYSNQPQHF
>-|TRBJ2-2|TRBD1|TRBV9
TGTGCCAGCAGCGCAGGACCGGGACAGGGAGGACCCGGGGAGCTGTTTTTT
CASSAGPGQGGPGELFF
>-|TRBJ1-1|TRBD1|TRBV4-3
TGCGCCAGCAGCCAAGGCATAGCGGACAGGGGAGCTTTCTTT
CASSQGIADRGAFF
>-|TRBJ2-7|TRBD2|TRBV30
TGTGCCTGGAGTGTCGGGGGGGCCTACGAGCAGTACTTC
CAWSVGGAYEQYF
>-|TRBJ1-1|-|TRBV6-5
TGTGCCAGCAGGATGGCGGGGGCGCCTCGAGAAGCTTTCTTT
CASRMAGAPREAFF
>-|TRBJ2-7|-|TRBV16
TGTGCCAGCAGCCGGGCAGGGGACTACGAGCAGTACTTC
CASSRAGDYEQYF
>-|TRBJ2-3|-|TRBV9
TGTGCCAGCAGCGTAGGTGGGCAAAGGGGACTGGATACGCAGTATTTT
CASSVGGQRGLDTQYF
>-|TRBJ2-1|TRBD1|TRBV6-5
TGTGCCAGCAGTTACTCGGGACAGACGACCTACAATGAGCAGTTCTTC
CASSYSGQTTYNEQFF
>few|TRBJ1-5|-|TRBV30
TGTGCCTGGACCCGGGAAGGTAATCAGCCCCAGCATTTT
CAWTREGNQPQHF
>-|TRBJ2-7|-|TRBV18
TGTGCCAGCTCACCTCGTGACAGTTCCTACGAGCAGTACTTC
CASSPRDSSYEQYF
>-|TRBJ2-7|TRBD1|TRBV18
TGTGCCAGCTCACCACCGAGTCAGGGGGCCCTTATTTCTCAGTACGAGCAGTACTTC
CASSPPSQGALISQYEQYF
>once|TRBJ1-2|-|TRBV5-1
TGCGCCAGCAGCCCGGACCCTTCCGGGGGTGGCTACACCTTC
CASSPDPSGGGYTF
>few|TRBJ1-5|-|TRBV2
TGTGCCAGCAGTGATCAGGGCAATCAGCCCCAGCATTTT
CASSDQGNQPQHF
>once|TRBJ2-3|-|TRBV27
TGTGCCAGCAGTTTATGGGGAGGACCAAGCACAGATACGCAGTATTTT
CASSLWGGPSTDTQYF
>-|TRBJ2-1|TRBD2|TRBV10-2
TGCGCCAGCAGTGACCTTGGGACTAGCGGGGTTCCCTCCTACAATGAGCAGTTCTTC
CASSDLGTSGVPSYNEQFF
>-|TRBJ1-3|-|TRBV5-6
TGTGCCAGCAGCTTGGCCATGGCAGGGTGGGAAAACACCATATATTTT
CASSLAMAGWENTIYF
>-|TRBJ1-2|-|TRBV5-1
TGCGCCAGCACCCCAGGCTGGCCAGGGGACTATGGCTACACCTTC
CASTPGWPGDYGYTF
>-|TRBJ1-5|-|TRBV4-1
TGCGCCAGCAGCCAAGACGTACATGTGAGGTATCAGCCCCAGCATTTT
CASSQDVHVRYQPQHF
>-|TRBJ1-5|-|TRBV3-1/TRBV3-2
TGTGCCAGCAGCCAAGGGCAGGCAGGGCGATACGTCCAGCCCCAGCATTTT
CASSQGQAGRYVQPQHF
>-|TRBJ2-7|TRBD1|TRBV4-1
TGCGCCAGCAGCCACCCGGGACAGAGAGAGCAGTACTTC
CASSHPGQREQYF
>-|TRBJ2-7|-|TRBV6-5
TGTGCCAGCTTGTTGTCTCTCCTGAGTCACGAGCAGTACTTC
CASLLSLLSHEQYF
>-|TRBJ2-1|-|TRBV20-1
TGCAGTGCTAGTCGCGGTATCTCCTACAATGAGCAGTTCTTC
CSASRGISYNEQFF
>-|TRBJ1-1|-|TRBV6-4
TGTGCCAGCTTATCTCACGGGGGTGTGGGGGCTGAAGCTTTCTTT
CASLSHGGVGAEAFF
>-|TRBJ2-7|TRBD2|TRBV12-5
TGTGCTAGTGGGCGGGAGACCCTCTACGAGCAGTACTTC
CASGRETLYEQYF
>-|TRBJ1-1|-|TRBV5-4
TGTGCCAGCAGCTTGTTCGGGGGAGGAAACACTGAAGCTTTCTTT
CASSLFGGGNTEAFF
>-|TRBJ1-1|-|TRBV3-1/TRBV3-2
TGTGCCAGCAGCCGTCCAGCGGCGGGGGCGAAAGCTTTCTTT
CASSRPAAGAKAFF
>-|TRBJ1-1|-|TRBV6-2/TRBV6-3
TGTGCCAGCAGTTCTCACATTAATCCTAACACTGAAGCTTTCTTT
CASSSHINPNTEAFF
>-|TRBJ1-3|-|TRBV5-4
TGTGCCAGCAGCAGGGGACTGCTCTCTGGAAACACCATATATTTT
CASSRGLLSGNTIYF
>-|TRBJ1-1|-|TRBV7-9
TGTGCCAGCAGCTTAGGCCAGGAGAACACTGAAGCTTTCTTT
CASSLGQENTEAFF
>-|TRBJ2-7|-|TRBV6-5
TGTGCCAGCAGTTACGCCGTGGGACATTCCTACGAGCAGTACTTC
CASSYAVGHSYEQYF
>-|TRBJ2-1|TRBD1|TRBV7-2
TGTGCCAGCAGCTTACGACAGGGGAGCTCCTACAATGAGCAGTTCTTC
CASSLRQGSSYNEQFF
>-|TRBJ2-2|TRBD1|TRBV9
TGTGCCAGCGGACCGAGGGGACAGGGCAACACCGGGGAGCTGTTTTTT
CASGPRGQGNTGELFF
>-|TRBJ1-1|-|TRBV2
TGTGCCAGCAGTGGTGGGGGAGGGGAAGCTTTCTTT
CASSGGGGEAFF
>once|TRBJ2-6|-|TRBV5-1
TGCGCCAGCAGCTCGGAGGTGGGCGTTTCGGGGGCCAACGTCCTGACTTTC
CASSSEVGVSGANVLTF
>-|TRBJ1-1|-|TRBV27
TGTGCCAGCAGTTTATTCGCGGGGGTCAAAGCTTTCTTT
CASSLFAGVKAFF
>once|TRBJ1-1|TRBD1|TRBV29-1
TGCAGCGTGGGGACAGGGTATTGGAACACTGAAGCTTTCTTT
CSVGTGYWNTEAFF
>-|TRBJ2-7|-|TRBV14
TGTGCCAGCAGCCAAGCGAGGGGGAGCGGCGTCGAGCAGTACTTC
CASSQARGSGVEQYF
>-|TRBJ1-1|-|TRBV7-2
TGTGCCAGCAGCTTAAACCCCTCGGACAGCCCGAACACTGAAGCTTTCTTT
CASSLNPSDSPNTEAFF
>-|TRBJ2-1|-|TRBV4-1
TGCGCCAGCAGCCAAGATTCGGGCAGGGGTAATGAGCAGTTCTTC
CASSQDSGRGNEQFF
>once|TRBJ1-1|-|TRBV5-1
TGCGCCAGCACCGAACTCCCGAACACTGAAGCTTTCTTT
CASTELPNTEAFF
>-|TRBJ1-1|-|TRBV9
TGTGCCAGCAGCGTAGGCAGTCTCATGAACACTGAAGCTTTCTTT
CASSVGSLMNTEAFF
>-|TRBJ2-7|TRBD1|TRBV11-2
TGTGCCAGCAGCTTAAGGTTTGACAGGGGGCAGTACTTC
CASSLRFDRGQYF
>-|TRBJ2-7|TRBD2|TRBV11-1
TGTGCCAGCAGCTTGACAACTGAGGGTAGCGGGAGTTTC
CASSLTTEGSGSF
>-|TRBJ1-2|TRBD1|TRBV7-2
TGTGCCAGCAGCTTTTACAGGGGTGGCTACACCTTC
CASSFYRGGYTF
>-|TRBJ1-5|-|TRBV9
TGTGCCAGCGGTGATCGACGGGGGGCCCAGCATTTT
CASGDRRGAQHF